The 15 T cell receptor beta chains in this list originate from one sample, sequenced in a study of T cells in Graves' hyperthyroidism and ophthalmopathy. There were TCR beta CDR3 regions amplified from RNA transcripts. When the TCR CDR3 underwent first-round RT-PCR, the HTBI primer set was used. From the multiplex PCR reads, TCRdb called clonotypes with MiXCR, one entry per CDR3 protein. Altogether about 410,000 distinct CDR3 sequences are present, roughly 15% being singletons, with the ten largest covering roughly 13%. Sequencing was performed on blood. Receptors were obtained from a young man with Graves' ophthalmopathy.

To note about this clonotype: A much bigger clone sits one base away, suggesting this may be a read error. The chain uses TRBV10-2 and TRBJ1-1; D ambiguous. This CDR3 is built from 13 residues. The germline V gene has CDR1 WSHSY and CDR2 SAAADI. CDR3 in amino acids: CANSESAWTEAFF. The CDR3 DNA reads TGCGCCAACAGTGAGTCGGCTTGGACTGAAGCTTTCTTT.

This clonotype was observed at least ten times. V usage is TRBV6-1 and J usage is TRBJ1-2; 8 bases are shared with TRBD1. V trimming: 8 bases; J trimming: 4 bases; junction bases outside the gene matches: 15. In germline, CDR1 is MNHNS, CDR2 SASEGT. This CDR3 region has 16 residues. CDR3 bases: TGTGCCAGCCATGGTGCAGGGGGCGCGGAAGGCTATGGCTACACCTTC. It translates to CASHGAGGAEGYGYTF.

Of note for this clonotype: This is likely a read error, given that the CDR3 carries no conserved phenylalanine or tryptophan at its end. The CDR3 region is CASKVGQSTDTQYL. CDR3 nucleotides: TGTGCCAGTAAGGTGGGACAGAGCACAGATACGCAGTATCTT. V and J are TRBV19 and TRBJ2-3; 7 bases agree with TRBD1. This CDR3 spans 14 amino acids. Germline CDR1 is LNHDA and CDR2 is SQIVND (reference sequence). Unmatched junction bases numbered 4, after V lost 7 bases and J lost 0 bases.

This clonotype was seen more than once but under ten times. This sequence joins TRBV5-1 and TRBJ2-5; 7 bases are shared with TRBD2. This CDR3 region has 15 residues. The trim removed 7 bases at V and 5 bases at J, leaving 14 bases unmatched. The germline V gene has CDR1 SGHRS and CDR2 YFSETQ. The CDR3 nucleotides read TGCGCCAGCGGATCAAGAATCGGGGGAGGGGAGACCCAGTACTTC. Its protein is CASGSRIGGGETQYF.

This clonotype was seen ten or more times. This chain joins TRBV7-8 and TRBJ2-7; D might be TRBD1 or TRBD2, each matching 6 bases. V lost 4 bases, J lost 2 bases, and 15 bases lay in between. The CDR3 loop spans 15 amino acids. From germline, CDR1 is SGHVS and CDR2 FQNEAQ. CDR3 nucleotide sequence: TGTGCCAGCAGCTCAGACAGGACTACAACCTACGAGCAGTACTTC. This gives the protein CASSSDRTTTYEQYF.

This clonotype occurred many times. The chain combines TRBV20-1 with TRBJ1-3, with D possibly being TRBD1 (6 bases). The CDR3 runs to 13 residues. The V gene's germline CDR1 is DFQATT and CDR2 SNEGSKA (reference sequence). DNA for the CDR3: TGCGGGCTCCCGGGGGGCAGTGGAAACACCATATATTTT. Protein product: CGLPGGSGNTIYF.

The sample holds many counts of this clonotype. V usage is TRBV5-5 and J usage is TRBJ2-5, with D possibly being TRBD2 (5 bases). This CDR3 region has 14 residues. Trimming cost V 6 bases and J 5 bases, with 17 bases left between them. CDR1 and CDR2 (germline): SGHKS, YYEKEE (reference sequence). CDR3 in DNA: TGTGCCAGCACTGAAACGGGGAGCCGGGAGACCCAGTACTTC. Translation: CASTETGSRETQYF.

V is TRBV15 and J is TRBJ2-4; 8 bases map to TRBD1. Unmatched junction bases numbered 1, after V lost 5 bases and J lost 1 base. This CDR3 has 14 amino acids. Germline assignment: CDR1 LNHNV and CDR2 YYDKDF (reference sequence). This CDR3 is CATSPGGAKNIQYF. CDR3 DNA: TGTGCCACCAGCCCAGGGGGCGCCAAAAACATTCAGTACTTC.

This chain links TRBV13 with TRBJ2-7; no definite D call. Trimming pared 5 bases from V and 2 bases from J, leaving 16 bases between. The germline V gene encodes CDR1 PRHDT and CDR2 FYEKMQ (reference sequence). The CDR3 spans 15 residues. CDR3 in DNA: TGTGCCAGCAGCCCGAGGCAGGCCAGGCCCTACGAGCAGTACTTC. Its protein is CASSPRQARPYEQYF.

This chain links TRBV11-2 with TRBJ2-1, with 13 bases that match TRBD2. The CDR3 totals 16 residues. After removal of 5 bases from V and 6 bases from J, the junction contained 7 bases not matched to a gene. Per the germline V gene, CDR1 is SGHAT and CDR2 is FQNNGV. The CDR3 protein is CASSPQLAGGGNEQFF. CDR3 bases: TGTGCCAGCAGCCCCCAACTAGCGGGGGGGGGCAATGAGCAGTTCTTC. The full variable domain, in which reference TRBV11-2 and TRBJ2-1 provide the parts outside the CDR3, is EAGVAQSPRYKIIEKRQSVAFWCNPISGHATLYWYQQILGQGPKLLIQFQNNGVVDDSQLPKDRFSAERLKGVDSTLKIQPAKLEDSAVYLCASSPQLAGGGNEQFFGPGTRLTVL.

This clonotype was found many times. The V call is TRBV20-1, the J call TRBJ1-3; a weak D match, TRBD1 (5 bases). The germline V and J ends were trimmed by 6 bases and 4 bases, with 10 bases remaining between them. Per germline, CDR1 DFQATT and CDR2 SNEGSKA (reference sequence). The CDR3 is 12 amino acids. As DNA, the CDR3 is TGCAGTGCCCCAGGGTTGGGAAACACCATATATTTT. Its translation is CSAPGLGNTIYF.

The chain combines TRBV18 with TRBJ2-7; 11 positions match TRBD2. There are 17 residues in the CDR3. CDR1 is KGHSH and CDR2 is LQKENI in the germline V gene. The V segment lost 0 bases and the J segment 1 base; nucleotides outside the gene matches: 5. The CDR3 nucleotides are TGTGCCAGCTCACCACCTCTTCGACTAGCGGGATCCTACGAGCAGTACTTC. Amino acids: CASSPPLRLAGSYEQYF.

This clonotype showed up many times. The chain uses TRBV12-3 or TRBV12-4 and TRBJ2-4; 9 bases agree with TRBD1. The CDR3 has 14 residues. After removal of 5 bases from V and 8 bases from J, the junction contained 7 bases not matched to a gene. The CDR3 DNA follows: TGTGCCAGCAGTCCGGGACAGGGTGGTTACATTCAGTACTTC. Encoded protein: CASSPGQGGYIQYF.

The table lists this clonotype with a few counts. The chain recombines TRBV10-3 with TRBJ1-1; TRBD1 matches at 7 bases. There are 13 residues in the CDR3. Losses at the gene ends were 8 bases for V and 2 bases for J; bases not matched to a gene: 5. CDR1 and CDR2 (germline): ENHRY, SYGVKD. CDR3 DNA sequence: TGTGCCATCGCCGGGACAGAAAACACTGAAGCTTTCTTT. It yields the protein CAIAGTENTEAFF.

The sample holds a few counts of this clonotype. At one boundary the junction diverges from the germline segment, which might be a read error. The chain recombines TRBV20-1 with TRBJ2-3; TRBD2 might be the D (6 bases). The CDR3 consists of 14 residues. Germline CDR1 reads DFQATT; CDR2 reads SNEGSKA (reference sequence). CDR3 bases: TGCAGTGCTAGAGGAAGCGGGCCCACAGATACGCGGTATTTT. This gives the protein CSARGSGPTDTRYF.